What follows are 20 T cell receptor beta chains derived from one specimen sequenced in a study of T cells in tumors after PD-1 blockade. Some clones are missing from TCRdb's copy, which holds only in-frame ones; the method was immunoSEQ multiplex PCR. The sample has tens of thousands of clones, around 85% seen once; the top ten hold around 9.3%. This specimen consisted of PBMCs, obtained before anti-PD-1 therapy. Source of these receptors: a human donor with advanced basal cell or squamous cell carcinoma (not recorded which).

The chain combines TRBV6-1 with TRBJ2-7; a possible D gene is TRBD1 (6 bases). The CDR3 is 15 residues long. Germline CDR1 reads MNHNS; CDR2 reads SASEGT. Trimming cost V 0 bases and J 2 bases, with 11 bases left between them. The DNA of the CDR3 is TGTGCCAGCAGTGAAGCGGGGACACCAACCTACGAGCAGTACTTC. Translating gives CASSEAGTPTYEQYF.

This clone was seen once. This chain uses TRBV7-9 with TRBJ1-1; D unclear. Germline CDR1 reads SEHNR; CDR2 reads FQNEAQ (reference sequence). The CDR3 covers 14 residues. V lost 7 bases and J 1 base, leaving 13 bases between the germline ends. CDR3 residues: CASNPGRQNTEAFF. In DNA, the CDR3 is TGTGCCAGCAACCCAGGTCGTCAGAACACTGAAGCTTTCTTT.

V is TRBV5-8 and J is TRBJ1-6, with D tentatively TRBD1 (5 bases). The CDR3 runs to 14 residues. V lost 5 bases and J lost 6, with 12 bases in between. CDR1 is SGHTS, CDR2 YDEGEE, per germline. For the CDR3, the DNA is TGTGCCAGCAGTAGAGGGGAAGGTAATTCACCCCTCCACTTT. It is translated as CASSRGEGNSPLHF. The entire variable domain, with the rest obtained from reference TRBV5-8 and TRBJ1-6, is as follows: EAGVTQSPTHLIKTRGQQATLRCSPISGHTSVYWYQQALGLGLQFLLWYDEGEERNRGNFPPRFSGRQFPNYSSELNVNALELEDSALYLCASSRGEGNSPLHFGNGTRLTVT.

This sequence joins TRBV7-2 and TRBJ2-1; TRBD2 matches 10 bases. CDR3 size: 18 residues. Losses at the gene ends were 1 base for V and 7 bases for J; bases not matched to a gene: 13. Germline lookup yields CDR1 SGHTA and CDR2 FQGNSA. CDR3 sequence: CASSLGGAAGGISNEQFF. The CDR3 DNA follows: TGTGCCAGCAGCTTAGGAGGTGCAGCGGGAGGGATTTCGAATGAGCAGTTCTTC.

V is TRBV5-8 and J is TRBJ2-1, with D perhaps TRBD1 (5 bases). V gave up 6 bases and J gave up 7 bases, with 17 bases separating them. Germline-derived CDR1 and CDR2 are SGHTS and YDEGEE. The CDR3 sequence is 14 residues long. In DNA, the CDR3 is TGTGCCAGCAAGGGGCAGGCCCACCGGAATGAGCAGTTCTTC. It translates to CASKGQAHRNEQFF.

Only one count was recorded for this clone. V gene TRBV27 combines with J gene TRBJ1-4, with D maybe TRBD1 (5 bases). Between the trimmed V and J ends, which lost 5 bases and 1 base, there was a span of 8 bases. This CDR3 contains 14 residues. Germline-derived CDR1 and CDR2 are MNHEY and SMNVEV (reference sequence). The CDR3 region is CASSRGGTNEKLFF. DNA of the CDR3: TGTGCCAGCAGTCGTGGGGGAACTAATGAAAAACTGTTTTTT.

This clone was seen a handful of times. The rearrangement joins TRBV5-5 to TRBJ1-1, with D uncertain. Germline V gene sequence: CDR1 SGHKS, CDR2 YYEKEE (reference sequence). CDR3 length equals 14 residues. Trimming took 4 bases from V and 0 from J, leaving 10 bases between them. The CDR3 DNA follows: TGTGCCAGCAGCCCGGAGGCGGTGAACACTGAAGCTTTCTTT. This codes for CASSPEAVNTEAFF.

This clone was observed a handful of times. The gene calls are TRBV4-1 and TRBJ1-5; 7 nucleotides match TRBD1. V shed 4 bases, J shed 0 bases, and the junction held 12 bases outside the gene matches. Germline V gene lookup returns CDR1 MGHRA and CDR2 YSYEKL. The CDR3 extends over 18 amino acids. Here the CDR3 reads CASSPGGREMYSNQPQHF. CDR3 in DNA: TGCGCCAGCAGCCCAGGGGGGCGGGAGATGTATAGCAATCAGCCCCAGCATTTT.

V is TRBV9 and J is TRBJ1-1; no clear D. The V and J ends lost 4 bases and 3 bases respectively, with 22 bases between them. CDR1 is SGDLS and CDR2 is YYNGEE in the germline V gene. The CDR3 runs to 17 residues. Here the CDR3 DNA reads TGTGCCAGCAGCCCAGCTGTGGGGTCGAGGCAGTACACTGAAGCTTTCTTT. As protein: CASSPAVGSRQYTEAFF.

The J gene is TRBJ2-5, the V gene TRBV24-1; 8 bases agree with TRBD1. Unmatched junction bases numbered 9, after V lost 3 bases and J lost 4 bases. Germline CDR1 and CDR2: KGHDR and SFDVKD. CDR3 size: 16 residues. Written as DNA, the CDR3 is TGTGCCACCAGTGATATGACAGGGGAGGACTTAGAGACCCAGTACTTC. Its translation is CATSDMTGEDLETQYF.

The V and J genes are TRBV28 and TRBJ2-7; TRBD2 aligns across 7 bases. The CDR3 has 15 residues. The J segment lost 5 bases and the V segment lost 5 bases, leaving 12 bases of the junction unmatched. Germline lookup yields CDR1 MDHEN and CDR2 SYDVKM. The CDR3 is CASSPGLSKRDEQYF. Here the CDR3 DNA reads TGTGCCAGCAGTCCGGGACTATCAAAGAGGGACGAGCAGTACTTC. Full variable domain (remainder filled in from reference TRBV28 and TRBJ2-7): DVKVTQSSRYLVKRTGEKVFLECVQDMDHENMFWYRQDPGLGLRLIYFSYDVKMKEKGDIPEGYSVSREKKERFSLILESASTNQTSMYLCASSPGLSKRDEQYFGPGTRLTVT.

As concerns this clone: Other DNA sequences in the sample encode the same CDR3. The chain links TRBV7-9 to TRBJ2-7; the match to TRBD1 covers 7 bases. Germline V gives CDR1 SEHNR, CDR2 FQNEAQ (reference sequence). J gave up 1 base and V 5 bases, and 5 bases lay outside the gene matches. There are 14 residues in the CDR3. The CDR3 DNA follows: TGTGCCAGCAGCCTCCGGGACAGTTCCTACGAGCAGTACTTC. As protein: CASSLRDSSYEQYF.

This clone was recorded a few times. The V call is TRBV24-1, the J call TRBJ2-7; D assignment may be TRBD1 or TRBD2 (5 bases each). Germline CDR1 KGHDR, CDR2 SFDVKD. V gave up 3 bases and J gave up 5 bases, with 10 bases separating them. The CDR3 has 13 residues. The CDR3 bases are TGTGCCACCAGTGATCCCGGGACCAACGAGCAGTACTTC. It translates to CATSDPGTNEQYF.

The chain links TRBV2 to TRBJ1-5; TRBD1 agrees at 7 bases. V was pared by 6 bases and J by 6 bases, with 5 bases of the junction left unmatched. Germline V CDR1 and CDR2: SNHLY, FYNNEI. The CDR3 is made up of 13 amino acids. The CDR3 loop reads CASSDRVGQPQHF. The CDR3, as DNA: TGTGCCAGCAGCGACAGGGTAGGTCAGCCCCAGCATTTT.

This chain links TRBV11-3 with TRBJ2-5, with 8 bases fitting TRBD1. The CDR3 consists of 15 residues. Germline V gives CDR1 SGHNT, CDR2 YENEEA. J lost 6 bases, V lost 0 bases, and 6 bases had no gene match. The CDR3 DNA follows: TGTGCCAGCAGCTTAGAATCAGGGGGCGGGAAGACCCAGTACTTC. This encodes CASSLESGGGKTQYF. Together with reference TRBV11-3 and TRBJ2-5, the CDR3 gives the full variable domain: EAGVVQSPRYKIIEKKQPVAFWCNPISGHNTLYWYLQNLGQGPELLIRYENEEAVDDSQLPKDRFSAERLKGVDSTLKIQPAELGDSAVYLCASSLESGGGKTQYFGPGTRLLVL.

V usage is TRBV5-1 and J usage is TRBJ2-1; tentatively, D is TRBD2 (5 bases). The CDR3 contains 15 residues. Per germline, CDR1 SGHRS and CDR2 YFSETQ. With 4 bases removed from V and 3 bases from J, the gap between germline ends came to 14 bases. The CDR3 DNA sequence: TGCGCCAGCAGCCTCGGCGGAGGCCTCTACAATGAGCAGTTCTTC. The encoded protein is CASSLGGGLYNEQFF.

The rearrangement links TRBV7-9 to TRBJ2-7; possible D gene TRBD2, 6 bases. This CDR3 spans 15 amino acids. The ends were cut back, 5 bases at V and 0 bases at J, with 14 bases in the middle. Germline V CDR1 and CDR2: SEHNR, FQNEAQ (reference sequence). CDR3 sequence: CASSPHSGGSYEQYF. In DNA, the CDR3 is TGTGCCAGCAGCCCGCACTCCGGGGGCTCCTACGAGCAGTACTTC.

V gene TRBV6-1 combines with J gene TRBJ1-5; 8 nucleotides match TRBD1. This CDR3 comprises 15 residues. Per the germline V gene, CDR1 is MNHNS and CDR2 is SASEGT. V was pared by 3 bases and J by 7 bases, with 8 bases of the junction left unmatched. CDR3 amino acids: CASSEGDRGGQPQHF. In nucleotides, the CDR3 is TGTGCCAGCAGTGAGGGTGACAGGGGAGGACAGCCCCAGCATTTT.

The V gene is TRBV6-1, the J gene TRBJ2-7, with unresolved D. The CDR3 covers 13 residues. Germline lookup yields CDR1 MNHNS and CDR2 SASEGT. V was shortened by 2 bases and J by 3 bases, with 8 bases between the two germline ends. The chain's CDR3 is CASSEFAGYEQYF. As DNA, the CDR3 is TGTGCCAGCAGTGAATTTGCCGGCTACGAGCAGTACTTC.

The chain is built from TRBV7-9 and TRBJ1-1; D uncertain. The germline gives CDR1 SEHNR, CDR2 FQNEAQ (reference sequence). With 4 bases removed from V and 4 bases from J, the gap between germline ends came to 10 bases. This CDR3 comprises 13 residues. CDR3 region: CASSWLRATEAFF. As DNA, the CDR3 is TGTGCCAGCAGCTGGCTGAGAGCCACTGAAGCTTTCTTT.